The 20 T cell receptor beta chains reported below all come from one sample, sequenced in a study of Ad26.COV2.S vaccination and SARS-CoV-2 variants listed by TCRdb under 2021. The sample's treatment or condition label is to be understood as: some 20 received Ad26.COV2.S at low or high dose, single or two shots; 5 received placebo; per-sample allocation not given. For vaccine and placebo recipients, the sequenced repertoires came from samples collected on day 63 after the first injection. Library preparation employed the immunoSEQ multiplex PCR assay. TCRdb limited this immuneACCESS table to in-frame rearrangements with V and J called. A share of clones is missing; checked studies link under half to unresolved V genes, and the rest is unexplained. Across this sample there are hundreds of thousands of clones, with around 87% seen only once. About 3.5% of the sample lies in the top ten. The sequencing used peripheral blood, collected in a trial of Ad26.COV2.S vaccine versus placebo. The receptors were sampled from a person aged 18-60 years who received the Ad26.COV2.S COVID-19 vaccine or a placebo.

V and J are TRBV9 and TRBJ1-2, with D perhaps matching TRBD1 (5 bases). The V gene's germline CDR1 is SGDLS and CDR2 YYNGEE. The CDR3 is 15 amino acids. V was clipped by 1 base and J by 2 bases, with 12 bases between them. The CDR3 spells CASSVLSGTNYGYTF. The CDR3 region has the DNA TGTGCCAGCAGCGTATTATCCGGGACGAACTATGGCTACACCTTC.

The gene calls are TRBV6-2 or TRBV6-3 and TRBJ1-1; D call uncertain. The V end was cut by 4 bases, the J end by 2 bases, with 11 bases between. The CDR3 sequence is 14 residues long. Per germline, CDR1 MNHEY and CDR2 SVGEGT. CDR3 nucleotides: TGTGCCAGCAGTTCCCCGGGTTCTAACACTGAAGCTTTCTTT. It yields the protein CASSSPGSNTEAFF.

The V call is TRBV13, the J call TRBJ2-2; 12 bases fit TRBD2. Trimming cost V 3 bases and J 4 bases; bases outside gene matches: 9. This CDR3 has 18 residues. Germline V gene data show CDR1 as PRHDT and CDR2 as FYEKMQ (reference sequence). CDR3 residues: CASSLGLAGGPVTGELFF. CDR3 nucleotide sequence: TGTGCCAGCAGCTTGGGCCTAGCGGGGGGGCCGGTCACCGGGGAGCTGTTTTTT. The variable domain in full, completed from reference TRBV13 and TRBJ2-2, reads AAGVIQSPRHLIKEKRETATLKCYPIPRHDTVYWYQQGPGQDPQFLISFYEKMQSDKGSIPDRFSAQQFSDYHSELNMSSLELGDSALYFCASSLGLAGGPVTGELFFGEGSRLTVL.

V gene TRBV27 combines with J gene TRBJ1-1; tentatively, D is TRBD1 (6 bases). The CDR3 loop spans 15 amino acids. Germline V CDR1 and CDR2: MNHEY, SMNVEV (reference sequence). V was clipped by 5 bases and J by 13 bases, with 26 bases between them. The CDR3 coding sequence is TGTGCCAGCAGTCCCGGGGGGGGCGTTCGACACATAGTTTTCTTT. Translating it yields CASSPGGGVRHIVFF.

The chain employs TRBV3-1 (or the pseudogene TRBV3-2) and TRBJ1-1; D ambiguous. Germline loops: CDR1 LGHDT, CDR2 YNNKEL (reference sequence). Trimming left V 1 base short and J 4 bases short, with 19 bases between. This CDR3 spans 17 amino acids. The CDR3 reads CASSQVILGGRVTEAFF. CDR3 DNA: TGTGCCAGCAGCCAAGTAATTTTAGGAGGGCGGGTCACTGAAGCTTTCTTT.

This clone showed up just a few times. CDR3 in amino acids: CASSLDRGVQPQHF. The CDR3 DNA sequence: TGTGCCAGTAGTCTGGACAGGGGTGTTCAGCCCCAGCATTTT. This rearrangement joins TRBV19 to TRBJ1-5; 9 bases align to TRBD1. With V trimmed by 5 bases and J by 6 bases, 5 bases remained unmatched. In germline, CDR1 is LNHDA, CDR2 SQIVND (reference sequence). CDR3 length: 14 residues.

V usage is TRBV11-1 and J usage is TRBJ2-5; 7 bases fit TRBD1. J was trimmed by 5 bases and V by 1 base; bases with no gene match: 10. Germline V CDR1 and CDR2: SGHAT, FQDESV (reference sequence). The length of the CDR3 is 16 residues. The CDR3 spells CASSLDGRGRMETQYF. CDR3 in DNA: TGTGCCAGCAGCTTAGATGGAAGGGGGCGGATGGAGACCCAGTACTTC.

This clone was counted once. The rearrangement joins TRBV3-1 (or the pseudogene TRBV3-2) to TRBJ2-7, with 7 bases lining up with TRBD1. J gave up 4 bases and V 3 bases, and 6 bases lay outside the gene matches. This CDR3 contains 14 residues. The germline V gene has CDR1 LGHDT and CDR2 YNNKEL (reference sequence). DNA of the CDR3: TGTGCCAGCAGCCAGACAGGGCCTTCGTACGAGCAGTACTTC. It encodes CASSQTGPSYEQYF.

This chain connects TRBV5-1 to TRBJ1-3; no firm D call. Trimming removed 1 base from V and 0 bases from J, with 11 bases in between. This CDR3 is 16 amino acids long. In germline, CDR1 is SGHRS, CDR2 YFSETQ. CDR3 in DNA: TGCGCCAGCAGCTTGCTCGCAACCAGCTCTGGAAACACCATATATTTT. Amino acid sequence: CASSLLATSSGNTIYF.

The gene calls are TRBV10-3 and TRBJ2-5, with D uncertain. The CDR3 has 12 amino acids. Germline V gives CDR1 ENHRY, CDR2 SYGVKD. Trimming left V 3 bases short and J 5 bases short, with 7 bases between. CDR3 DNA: TGTGCCATCAGTGATGGGTGGGAGACCCAGTACTTC. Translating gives CAISDGWETQYF.

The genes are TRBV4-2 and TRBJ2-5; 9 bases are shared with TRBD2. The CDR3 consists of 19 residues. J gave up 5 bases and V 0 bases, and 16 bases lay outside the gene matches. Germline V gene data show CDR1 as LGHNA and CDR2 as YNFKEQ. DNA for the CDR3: TGTGCCAGCAGCCAAGATGGGCTAGCGGGGCGACTAAGGGGGGAGACCCAGTACTTC. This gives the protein CASSQDGLAGRLRGETQYF.

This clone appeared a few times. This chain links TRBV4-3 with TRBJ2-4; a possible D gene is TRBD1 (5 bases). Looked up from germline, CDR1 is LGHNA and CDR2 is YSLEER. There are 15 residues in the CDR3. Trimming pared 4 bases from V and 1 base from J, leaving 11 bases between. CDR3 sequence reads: CASSPTYRAKNIQYF. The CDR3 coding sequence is TGCGCCAGCAGCCCAACCTACAGGGCCAAAAACATTCAGTACTTC.

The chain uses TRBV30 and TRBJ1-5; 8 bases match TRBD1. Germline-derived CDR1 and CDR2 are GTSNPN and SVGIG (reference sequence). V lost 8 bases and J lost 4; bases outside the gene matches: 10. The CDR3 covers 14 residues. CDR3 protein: CAGGQGQGNQPQHF. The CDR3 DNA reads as TGTGCCGGAGGACAGGGCCAAGGGAATCAGCCCCAGCATTTT.

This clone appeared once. The CDR3 sequence is CASSLRAGGPYDTQYF. CDR3 bases: TGTGCCAGCAGTTTGAGAGCGGGGGGGCCCTACGATACGCAGTATTTT. This chain connects TRBV28 to TRBJ2-3; 10 nucleotides align to TRBD2. The J segment lost 6 bases and the V segment lost 3 bases, leaving 9 bases of the junction unmatched. Germline values: CDR1 MDHEN, CDR2 SYDVKM. The CDR3 has 16 amino acids.

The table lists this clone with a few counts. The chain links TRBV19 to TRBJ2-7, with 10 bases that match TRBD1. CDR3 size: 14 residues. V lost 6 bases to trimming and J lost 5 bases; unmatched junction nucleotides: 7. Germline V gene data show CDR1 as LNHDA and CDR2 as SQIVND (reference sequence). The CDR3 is CASRQGQGLHEQYF. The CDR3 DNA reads TGTGCCAGTAGACAGGGACAGGGGTTGCACGAGCAGTACTTC. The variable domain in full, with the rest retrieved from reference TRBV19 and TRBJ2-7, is DGGITQSPKYLFRKEGQNVTLSCEQNLNHDAMYWYRQDPGQGLRLIYYSQIVNDFQKGDIAEGYSVSREKKESFPLTVTSAQKNPTAFYLCASRQGQGLHEQYFGPGTRLTVT.

Here the CDR3 reads CASVGVRGGYNEQFF. In DNA form, the CDR3 reads TGTGCCAGCGTCGGAGTTCGGGGGGGCTACAATGAGCAGTTCTTC. The chain has TRBV27 and TRBJ2-1, with TRBD2 matching 8 bases. Per the germline V gene, CDR1 is MNHEY and CDR2 is SMNVEV (reference sequence). V was clipped by 8 bases and J by 3 bases; unmatched bases: 9. There are 15 residues in the CDR3.

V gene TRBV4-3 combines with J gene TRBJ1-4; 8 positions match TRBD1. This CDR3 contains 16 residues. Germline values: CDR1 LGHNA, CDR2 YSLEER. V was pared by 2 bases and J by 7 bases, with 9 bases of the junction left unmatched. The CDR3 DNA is TGCGCCAGCAGCCAACGGGGCGACAGGGGAGGTGAAAAACTGTTTTTT. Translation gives CASSQRGDRGGEKLFF.

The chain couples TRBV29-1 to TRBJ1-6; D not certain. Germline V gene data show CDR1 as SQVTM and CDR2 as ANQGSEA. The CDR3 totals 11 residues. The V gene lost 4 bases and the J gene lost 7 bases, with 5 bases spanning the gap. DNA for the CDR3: TGCAGCGTTGGGCTAAATTCACCCCTCCACTTT. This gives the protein CSVGLNSPLHF.

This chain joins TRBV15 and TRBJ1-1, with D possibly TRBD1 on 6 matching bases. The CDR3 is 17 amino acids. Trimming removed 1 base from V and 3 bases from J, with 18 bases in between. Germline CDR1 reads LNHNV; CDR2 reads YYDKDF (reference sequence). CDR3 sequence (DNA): TGTGCCACCAGCAGAGGCCGGGGGGGGCGAACTGACACTGAAGCTTTCTTT. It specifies CATSRGRGGRTDTEAFF.

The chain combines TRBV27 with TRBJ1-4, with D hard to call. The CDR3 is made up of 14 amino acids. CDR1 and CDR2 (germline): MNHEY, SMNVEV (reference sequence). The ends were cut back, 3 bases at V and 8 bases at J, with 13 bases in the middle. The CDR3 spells CASSFNQATEKLFF. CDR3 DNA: TGTGCCAGCAGTTTCAACCAGGCGACCGAAAAACTGTTTTTT.